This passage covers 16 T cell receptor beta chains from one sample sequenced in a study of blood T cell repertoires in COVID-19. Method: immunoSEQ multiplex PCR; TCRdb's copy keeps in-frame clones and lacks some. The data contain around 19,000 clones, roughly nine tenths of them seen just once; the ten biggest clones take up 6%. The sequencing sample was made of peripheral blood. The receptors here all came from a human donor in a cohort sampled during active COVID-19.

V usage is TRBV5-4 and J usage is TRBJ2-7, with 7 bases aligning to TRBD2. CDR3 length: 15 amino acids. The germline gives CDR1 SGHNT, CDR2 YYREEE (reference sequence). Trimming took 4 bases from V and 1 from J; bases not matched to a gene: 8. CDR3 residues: CASSPHRDYSYEQYF. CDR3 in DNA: TGTGCCAGCAGCCCCCACCGGGACTATTCCTACGAGCAGTACTTC.

The CDR3 region is CASSQTGGDNYGYTF. The CDR3 region has the DNA TGTGCCAGCAGTCAGACAGGGGGCGATAACTATGGCTACACCTTC. The chain carries TRBV6-6 and TRBJ1-2; 10 bases align to TRBD1. This CDR3 is 15 amino acids long. In germline, CDR1 is MNHNY, CDR2 SVGAGI (reference sequence). The junction had 4 bases not matched to a gene; V was cut back by 5 bases and J by 1 base.

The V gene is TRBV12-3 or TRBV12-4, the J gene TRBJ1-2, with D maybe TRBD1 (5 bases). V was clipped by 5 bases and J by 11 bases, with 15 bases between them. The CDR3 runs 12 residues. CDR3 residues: CASSRGFLFYTF. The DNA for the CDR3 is TGTGCCAGCAGTCGGGGGTTTTTGTTTTACACCTTC.

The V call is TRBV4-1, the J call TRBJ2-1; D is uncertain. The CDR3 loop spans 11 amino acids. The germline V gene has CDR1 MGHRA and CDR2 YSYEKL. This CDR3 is CATRAYNEQFF. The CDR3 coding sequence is TGCGCAACCCGGGCCTACAATGAGCAGTTCTTC.

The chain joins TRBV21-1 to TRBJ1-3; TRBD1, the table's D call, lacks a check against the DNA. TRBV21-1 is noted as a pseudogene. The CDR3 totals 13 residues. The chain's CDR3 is CASRLRRGNTIYF. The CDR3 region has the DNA TGTGCCAGCAGGCTCAGGCGTGGAAACACCATATATTTT.

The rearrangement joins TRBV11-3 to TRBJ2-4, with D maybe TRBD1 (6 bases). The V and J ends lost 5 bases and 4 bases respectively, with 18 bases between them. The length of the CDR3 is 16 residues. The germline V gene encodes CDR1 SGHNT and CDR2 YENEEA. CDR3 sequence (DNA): TGTGCCAGCAGCCCCTCGGACAGCGAAAAGAAAAACATTCAGTACTTC. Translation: CASSPSDSEKKNIQYF.

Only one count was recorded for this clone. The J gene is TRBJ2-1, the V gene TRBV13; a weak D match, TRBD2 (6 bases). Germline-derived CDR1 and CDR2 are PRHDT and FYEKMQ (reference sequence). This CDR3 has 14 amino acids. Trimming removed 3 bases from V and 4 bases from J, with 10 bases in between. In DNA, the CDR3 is TGTGCCAGCAGCTTGAGGGCGGGGTACAATGAGCAGTTCTTC. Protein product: CASSLRAGYNEQFF.

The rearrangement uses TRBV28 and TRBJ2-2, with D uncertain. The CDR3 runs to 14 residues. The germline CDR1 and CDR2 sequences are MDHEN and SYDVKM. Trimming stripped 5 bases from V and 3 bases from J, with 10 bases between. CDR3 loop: CASSLPLDTGELFF. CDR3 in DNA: TGTGCCAGCAGTCTACCATTGGACACCGGGGAGCTGTTTTTT.

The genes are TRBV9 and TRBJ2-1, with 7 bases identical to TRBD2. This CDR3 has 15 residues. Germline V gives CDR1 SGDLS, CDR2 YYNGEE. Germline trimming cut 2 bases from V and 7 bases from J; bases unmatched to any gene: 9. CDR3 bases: TGTGCCAGCAGCGTCGGGGGAGGGCCGGGAAATGAGCAGTTCTTC. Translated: CASSVGGGPGNEQFF.

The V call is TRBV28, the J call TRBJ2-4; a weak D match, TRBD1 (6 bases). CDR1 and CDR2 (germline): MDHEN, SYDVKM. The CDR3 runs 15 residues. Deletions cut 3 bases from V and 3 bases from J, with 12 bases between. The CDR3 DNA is TGTGCCAGCAGTTTTACAGGGAGTGGCAAAAACATTCAGTACTTC. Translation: CASSFTGSGKNIQYF.

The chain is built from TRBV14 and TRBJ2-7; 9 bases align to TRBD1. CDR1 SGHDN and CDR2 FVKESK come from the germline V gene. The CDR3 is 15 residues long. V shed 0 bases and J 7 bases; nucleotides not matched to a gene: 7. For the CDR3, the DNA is TGTGCCAGCAGCCAAGACTCCGGACAGGGGCGGGAGCAGTACTTC. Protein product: CASSQDSGQGREQYF.

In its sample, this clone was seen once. The CDR3 reads CASSLAQGASYEQYF. For the CDR3, the DNA is TGTGCCAGCAGCTTGGCCCAGGGGGCCTCCTACGAGCAGTACTTC. The chain has TRBV5-6 and TRBJ2-7, with 8 nucleotides matching TRBD1. Germline values: CDR1 SGHDT, CDR2 YYEEEE. V trimming: 0 bases; J trimming: 0 bases; junction bases outside the gene matches: 2. The length of the CDR3 is 15 residues.

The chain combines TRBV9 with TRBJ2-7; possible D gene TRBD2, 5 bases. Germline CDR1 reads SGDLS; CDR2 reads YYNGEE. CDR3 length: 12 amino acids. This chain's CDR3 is CANLRDRYEQYF. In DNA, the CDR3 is TGTGCTAATTTGAGGGATCGATACGAGCAGTACTTC.

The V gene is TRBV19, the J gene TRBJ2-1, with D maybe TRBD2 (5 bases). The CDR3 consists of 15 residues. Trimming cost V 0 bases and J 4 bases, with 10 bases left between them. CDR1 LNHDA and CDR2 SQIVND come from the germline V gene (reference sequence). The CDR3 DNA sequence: TGTGCCAGTAGTATAGATCTAGGCGGGTACAATGAGCAGTTCTTC. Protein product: CASSIDLGGYNEQFF.

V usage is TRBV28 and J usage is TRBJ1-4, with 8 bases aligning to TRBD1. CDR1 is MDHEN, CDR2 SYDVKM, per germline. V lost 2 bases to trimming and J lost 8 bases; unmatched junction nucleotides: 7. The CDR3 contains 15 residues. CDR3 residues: CASSLGAGGKEKLFF. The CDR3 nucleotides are TGTGCCAGCAGTTTAGGGGCAGGGGGCAAAGAAAAACTGTTTTTT.

CDR3 sequence reads: CASSLEGRELFF. The CDR3 coding sequence is TGTGCCAGCAGTTTGGAGGGCAGGGAGCTGTTTTTT. J is TRBJ2-2 and V is TRBV28; a weak D match, TRBD2 (6 bases). The CDR3 is 12 amino acids. Germline V gene lookup returns CDR1 MDHEN and CDR2 SYDVKM. V was shortened by 3 bases and J by 9 bases, with 8 bases between the two germline ends. The full variable domain, with the rest looked up from reference TRBV28 and TRBJ2-2, is DVKVTQSSRYLVKRTGEKVFLECVQDMDHENMFWYRQDPGLGLRLIYFSYDVKMKEKGDIPEGYSVSREKKERFSLILESASTNQTSMYLCASSLEGRELFFGEGSRLTVL.